This T cell receptor (beta chain) was captured in a study of shared clonotypes between healthy human individuals. Study-wide findings and caveats: Clonotype sharing among donors likely depends on sequencing depth.

Study donors comprised healthy, HIV-negative adults devoid of recent acute infection or vaccination. Looked up from germline, CDR1 is LNHNV and CDR2 is YYDKDF (reference sequence). V was clipped by 0 bases and J by 3 bases; unmatched bases: 2. The CDR3 consists of 14 residues. In replicate PCRs of unsorted PBMC, around 300 ng DNA, roughly 31,000 T cell genomes, was used. Sequencing of unsorted PBMC DNA was carried out using ten immunoSEQ deep assay plates. Measured with immunoSEQ multiplex PCR; TCRdb has only the in-frame clones, and not every one. The sample lists about 480,000 clones; over 75% were seen once. Remarks on this clone: What it binds is not known.

This TCR was recovered from a woman aged 40 to 49 in good health. Some clones in this sample may be carry-over from other donors' samples. Input material: PBMCs. This rearrangement joins TRBV15 to TRBJ2-7, with 7 bases lining up with TRBD2. The CDR3 here is CATSREGGFYEQYF. The CDR3 DNA is TGTGCCACCAGCAGAGAGGGGGGGTTCTACGAGCAGTACTTC.